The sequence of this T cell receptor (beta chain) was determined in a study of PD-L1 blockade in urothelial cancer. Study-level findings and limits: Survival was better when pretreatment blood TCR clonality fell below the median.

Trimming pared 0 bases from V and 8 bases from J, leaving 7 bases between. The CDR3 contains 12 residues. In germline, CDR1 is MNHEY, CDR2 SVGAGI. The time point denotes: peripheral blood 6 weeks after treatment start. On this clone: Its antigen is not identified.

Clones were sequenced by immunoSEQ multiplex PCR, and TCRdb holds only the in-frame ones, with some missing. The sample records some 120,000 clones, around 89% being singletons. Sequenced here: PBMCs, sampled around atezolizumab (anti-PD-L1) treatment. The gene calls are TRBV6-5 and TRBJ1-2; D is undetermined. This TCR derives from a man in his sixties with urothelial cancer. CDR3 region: CASSYSGRGYTF. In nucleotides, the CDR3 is TGTGCCAGCAGTTACTCAGGGAGGGGCTACACCTTC.